Shown below are 26 T cell receptor beta chains from a single sample sequenced in a study of regulatory T cells in long-lasting Graves disease. Time point meaning: newly diagnosed GD, antithyroid drugs for less than 3 months. PBMC RNA was the source of the TCR library. The authors built TCR beta libraries using iRepertoire HTBI primers and Arm-PCR of CDR3 regions. Via MiXCR, TCRdb re-called the multiplex PCR reads, giving one row per CDR3 protein. The sample has about 380,000 distinct CDR3 sequences; 15% are singletons. This sample comprised peripheral blood mononuclear cells (PBMCs), obtained at new diagnosis, from a patient treated with antithyroid drugs. These TCRs come from a female donor with Graves disease.

The count of this clonotype is one. The chain couples TRBV29-1 to TRBJ1-1; 8 bases are shared with TRBD1. The length of the CDR3 is 13 residues. V was pared by 3 bases and J by 6 bases, with 6 bases of the junction left unmatched. Per germline, CDR1 SQVTM and CDR2 ANQGSEA. CDR3 protein: CSVDNRGAPEAFF. DNA for the CDR3: TGCAGCGTTGACAACAGGGGGGCCCCTGAAGCTTTCTTT. Variable domain in full (rest from reference TRBV29-1 and TRBJ1-1): SAVISQKPSRDICQRGTSLTIQCQVDSQVTMMFWYRQQPGQSLTLIATANQGSEATYESGFVIDKFPISRPNLTFSTLTVSNMSPEDSSIYLCSVDNRGAPEAFFGQGTRLTVV.

This clonotype was picked up many times. The genes are TRBV5-5 and TRBJ2-5; no definite D call. The germline V gene encodes CDR1 SGHKS and CDR2 YYEKEE (reference sequence). V was shortened by 0 bases and J by 2 bases, with 5 bases between the two germline ends. The CDR3 is 13 residues long. This CDR3 is CASSLADQETQYF. The CDR3 DNA follows: TGTGCCAGCAGCTTGGCGGATCAAGAGACCCAGTACTTC.

This clonotype was recorded many times. This chain connects TRBV28 to TRBJ2-1; TRBD2 matches 7 bases. V was pared by 6 bases and J by 10 bases, with 12 bases of the junction left unmatched. CDR3 length: 14 amino acids. CDR1 is MDHEN, CDR2 SYDVKM, per germline. The chain's CDR3 is CASRGLGVMGEQFF. DNA for the CDR3: TGTGCCAGCAGAGGACTAGGAGTAATGGGCGAGCAGTTCTTC.

In its sample, this clonotype was seen many times. The rearrangement joins TRBV29-1 to TRBJ1-5; no clear D. CDR1 and CDR2 (germline): SQVTM, ANQGSEA. This CDR3 contains 14 residues. V dropped 7 bases and J dropped 2 bases, with 15 bases sitting between them. CDR3 DNA: TGCAGCGCCGTGACAAGTTCGGGCAATCAGCCCCAGCATTTT. It specifies CSAVTSSGNQPQHF.

In this sample, this clonotype turned up many times. DNA of the CDR3: TGTGCCAGCAGCTTCGGACTAGCGGGCACCGGGGAGCTGTTTTTT. It yields the protein CASSFGLAGTGELFF. The V gene is TRBV11-1, the J gene TRBJ2-2; 11 nucleotides line up with TRBD2. Germline V gene lookup returns CDR1 SGHAT and CDR2 FQDESV (reference sequence). The V gene end was trimmed by 3 bases and the J gene end by 4 bases; junction bases not matched to a gene: 1. The CDR3 is made up of 15 amino acids.

In regard to this clonotype: A read error is possible here, since a much larger clone lies one base away. This sequence joins TRBV5-1 and TRBJ2-7; D ambiguous. The CDR3 is 13 residues long. Germline loops: CDR1 SGHRS, CDR2 YFSETQ. Trimming removed 2 bases at V and 7 bases at J, with 13 bases between. CDR3 sequence reads: CASSFGRPEEQYF. In nucleotides, the CDR3 is TGCGCCAGCAGCTTCGGCAGGCCTGAAGAGCAGTACTTC.

This rearrangement joins TRBV4-3 to TRBJ2-7; a weak D match, TRBD2 (5 bases). Trimming cost V 0 bases and J 7 bases, with 16 bases left between them. The CDR3 extends over 15 amino acids. Germline values: CDR1 LGHNA, CDR2 YSLEER. Here the CDR3 reads CASSQESSPVGEQYF. For the CDR3, the DNA is TGCGCCAGCAGCCAAGAGTCTAGCCCCGTGGGGGAGCAGTACTTC.

This chain joins TRBV7-2 and TRBJ2-6; D ambiguous. The CDR3 is 13 residues long. Germline V gives CDR1 SGHTA, CDR2 FQGNSA. V was pared by 7 bases and J by 2 bases, with 6 bases between. The CDR3 spells CASTPPGANVLTF. In nucleotides, the CDR3 is TGTGCCAGCACCCCTCCTGGGGCCAACGTCCTGACTTTC.

The sample holds many counts of this clonotype. The chain joins TRBV2 to TRBJ2-7; D is unresolved. The CDR3 runs 13 residues. The V gene lost 6 bases and the J gene lost 0 bases, with 9 bases spanning the gap. CDR1 and CDR2 from the germline V gene are SNHLY and FYNNEI. The CDR3 DNA is TGTGCCAGCAGCCAAACAGTCTCCTACGAGCAGTACTTC. Protein product: CASSQTVSYEQYF.

This clonotype was found many times. The chain recombines TRBV3-1 with TRBJ1-1; 10 nucleotides align to TRBD1. The CDR3 totals 13 residues. V lost 3 bases, J lost 5 bases, and 0 bases stayed unmatched. Germline-derived CDR1 and CDR2 are LGHDT and YNNKEL (reference sequence). The DNA of the CDR3 is TGTGCCAGCAGCCAGGGACAGGGGACTGAAGCTTTCTTT. Its translation is CASSQGQGTEAFF.

In its sample, this clonotype was seen many times. CDR3 DNA: TGTGCCAGCAGTGAAAAGGGGGCTTATTCATCGGGGGCCAACGTCCTGACTTTC. Encoded protein: CASSEKGAYSSGANVLTF. The chain uses TRBV6-1 and TRBJ2-6, with TRBD1 matching 7 bases. V lost 2 bases to trimming and J lost 4 bases; unmatched junction nucleotides: 11. The germline V gene has CDR1 MNHNS and CDR2 SASEGT. This CDR3 has 18 amino acids.

This clonotype has ten or more counts. The chain has TRBV12-3 or TRBV12-4 and TRBJ1-5; no definite D call. V lost 3 bases to trimming and J lost 4 bases, with 7 bases between them. The CDR3 runs 13 residues. The CDR3 DNA follows: TGTGCCAGCAGTTTCGGTCAGAATCAGCCCCAGCATTTT. Its translation: CASSFGQNQPQHF.

The sample holds many counts of this clonotype. The gene calls are TRBV28 and TRBJ2-7; D remains ambiguous. CDR1 and CDR2 from the germline V gene are MDHEN and SYDVKM. The CDR3 is made up of 15 amino acids. Trimming cost V 2 bases and J 1 base, with 12 bases left between them. CDR3 sequence: CASSLRSLGSYEQYF. The CDR3 nucleotides are TGTGCCAGCAGTTTAAGATCTCTAGGGTCCTACGAGCAGTACTTC.

This clonotype was counted ten times or more. The V call is TRBV10-3, the J call TRBJ1-2; D is undetermined. The CDR3 spans 16 residues. V lost 0 bases and J 0 bases, leaving 11 bases between the germline ends. The germline V gene encodes CDR1 ENHRY and CDR2 SYGVKD. CDR3 sequence reads: CAISESWLNSNYGYTF. The CDR3 DNA is TGTGCCATCAGTGAGTCCTGGCTCAACTCTAACTATGGCTACACCTTC.

Many counts were recorded for this clonotype. This chain links TRBV7-9 with TRBJ2-2; maybe TRBD1 (5 bases). Between the trimmed V and J ends, which lost 5 bases and 1 base, there was a span of 14 bases. Germline V gene data show CDR1 as SEHNR and CDR2 as FQNEAQ (reference sequence). The CDR3 spans 16 residues. In DNA form, the CDR3 reads TGTGCCAGCAGCCACGCCCTGACAGAGAACACCGGGGAGCTGTTTTTT. Protein product: CASSHALTENTGELFF. The full variable domain, rest sourced from reference TRBV7-9 and TRBJ2-2, is DTGVSQNPRHKITKRGQNVTFRCDPISEHNRLYWYRQTLGQGPEFLTYFQNEAQLEKSRLLSDRFSAERPKGSFSTLEIQRTEQGDSAMYLCASSHALTENTGELFFGEGSRLTVL.

A word on this clonotype: This may be a read error, as it is one base from a much larger clone. Since no conserved phenylalanine or tryptophan closes the CDR3, a read error is the likely cause. The chain recombines TRBV3-1 with TRBJ2-7; 12 bases line up with TRBD2. The CDR3 is 17 residues long. J was trimmed by 0 bases and V by 3 bases; bases with no gene match: 6. Germline lookup yields CDR1 LGHDT and CDR2 YNNKEL (reference sequence). In DNA form, the CDR3 reads TGTGCCAGCAGCCAGGTCGGACTAGCGGGACACTCCTACGAGCAGTACTCC. Its protein product is CASSQVGLAGHSYEQYS.

Ten or more counts support this clonotype. In DNA form, the CDR3 reads TGTGCCAGCCAAGACAGTCGGGGCGGAAACACCATATATTTT. This sequence encodes CASQDSRGGNTIYF. The chain couples TRBV6-1 to TRBJ1-3, with D perhaps matching TRBD1 (5 bases). This CDR3 region has 14 residues. Deletions cut 8 bases from V and 4 bases from J, with 15 bases between. Germline-derived CDR1 and CDR2 are MNHNS and SASEGT.

This clonotype was observed at least ten times. J is TRBJ1-2 and V is TRBV7-2, with 9 bases aligning to TRBD1. Germline CDR1 SGHTA, CDR2 FQGNSA. CDR3 length equals 14 residues. The V segment lost 3 bases and the J segment 8 bases; nucleotides outside the gene matches: 7. The CDR3 reads CASSFTGTGSGYTF. In DNA form, the CDR3 reads TGTGCCAGCAGCTTCACGGGGACAGGGAGCGGCTACACCTTC.

Regarding this clonotype: It differs at one base from a far larger clone, so likely a read error. V is TRBV20-1 and J is TRBJ2-1; TRBD2 is a possible D gene (8 bases). The ends were cut back, 1 base at V and 13 bases at J, with 20 bases in the middle. The CDR3 has 14 residues. Looked up from germline, CDR1 is DFQATT and CDR2 is SNEGSKA (reference sequence). CDR3 bases: TGCAGTGCTAGAGGGGGGACAGCGGGGGAGACCCAGTTCTTC. This encodes CSARGGTAGETQFF.

This clonotype was seen at least ten times. The J gene is TRBJ1-1, the V gene TRBV12-3 or TRBV12-4; 10 positions agree with TRBD1. The CDR3 is made up of 15 amino acids. Losses at the gene ends were 8 bases for V and 4 bases for J; bases not matched to a gene: 10. The CDR3 is CASARQGATGTEAFF. In nucleotides, the CDR3 is TGTGCCAGCGCCCGACAGGGGGCAACAGGCACTGAAGCTTTCTTT.

This clonotype was detected many times. V and J are TRBV6-2 or TRBV6-3 and TRBJ1-1; D not resolved. The CDR3 covers 15 residues. The germline gives CDR1 MNHEY, CDR2 SVGEGT. With 5 bases removed from V and 0 bases from J, the gap between germline ends came to 13 bases. CDR3 DNA: TGTGCCAGCAGTGAAGCGATCGGGTTGAACACTGAAGCTTTCTTT. Residues: CASSEAIGLNTEAFF.

This clonotype was detected ten times or more. The J gene is TRBJ1-4, the V gene TRBV2, with 7 bases aligning to TRBD1. The CDR3 totals 14 residues. Germline-derived CDR1 and CDR2 are SNHLY and FYNNEI. V was clipped by 2 bases and J by 8 bases; unmatched bases: 5. The CDR3 region is CASSERTGGEKLFF. The DNA for the CDR3 is TGTGCCAGCAGTGAAAGGACAGGAGGCGAAAAACTGTTTTTT.

The sample holds a few counts of this clonotype. The V gene is TRBV24-1, the J gene TRBJ2-2; 11 nucleotides line up with TRBD2. The CDR3 runs to 19 residues. V trimming: 4 bases; J trimming: 3 bases; junction bases outside the gene matches: 12. Germline CDR1 reads KGHDR; CDR2 reads SFDVKD. CDR3: CATSDPRTSGGGYTGELFF. CDR3 nucleotide sequence: TGTGCCACCAGTGACCCCAGAACTAGCGGGGGAGGGTACACCGGGGAGCTGTTTTTT.

This clonotype showed up many times. The J gene is TRBJ1-2, the V gene TRBV12-3 or TRBV12-4; tentatively, D is TRBD1 (6 bases). This CDR3 has 13 amino acids. V dropped 4 bases and J dropped 8 bases, with 14 bases sitting between them. CDR3 DNA sequence: TGTGCCAGCAGTTCCCCTCCCGGGGGCGGCTACACCTTC. It is translated as CASSSPPGGGYTF.

The chain combines TRBV9 with TRBJ1-4; maybe TRBD1 (5 bases). Germline-derived CDR1 and CDR2 are SGDLS and YYNGEE. CDR3 size: 16 residues. Trimming left V 0 bases short and J 4 bases short, with 13 bases between. DNA for the CDR3: TGTGCCAGCAGCGTAGCTACGGGGCAGAATAATGAAAAACTGTTTTTT. Amino acid sequence: CASSVATGQNNEKLFF.

This clonotype was recorded many times. This sequence joins TRBV20-1 and TRBJ2-3; 10 bases are shared with TRBD2. This CDR3 has 18 residues. The ends lost 3 bases at V and 1 base at J; junction bases unmatched: 13. The V gene's germline CDR1 is DFQATT and CDR2 SNEGSKA (reference sequence). This CDR3 reads CSASPWLAGEPGTDTQYF. The DNA of the CDR3 is TGCAGTGCTAGTCCTTGGCTAGCGGGAGAACCGGGCACAGATACGCAGTATTTT.